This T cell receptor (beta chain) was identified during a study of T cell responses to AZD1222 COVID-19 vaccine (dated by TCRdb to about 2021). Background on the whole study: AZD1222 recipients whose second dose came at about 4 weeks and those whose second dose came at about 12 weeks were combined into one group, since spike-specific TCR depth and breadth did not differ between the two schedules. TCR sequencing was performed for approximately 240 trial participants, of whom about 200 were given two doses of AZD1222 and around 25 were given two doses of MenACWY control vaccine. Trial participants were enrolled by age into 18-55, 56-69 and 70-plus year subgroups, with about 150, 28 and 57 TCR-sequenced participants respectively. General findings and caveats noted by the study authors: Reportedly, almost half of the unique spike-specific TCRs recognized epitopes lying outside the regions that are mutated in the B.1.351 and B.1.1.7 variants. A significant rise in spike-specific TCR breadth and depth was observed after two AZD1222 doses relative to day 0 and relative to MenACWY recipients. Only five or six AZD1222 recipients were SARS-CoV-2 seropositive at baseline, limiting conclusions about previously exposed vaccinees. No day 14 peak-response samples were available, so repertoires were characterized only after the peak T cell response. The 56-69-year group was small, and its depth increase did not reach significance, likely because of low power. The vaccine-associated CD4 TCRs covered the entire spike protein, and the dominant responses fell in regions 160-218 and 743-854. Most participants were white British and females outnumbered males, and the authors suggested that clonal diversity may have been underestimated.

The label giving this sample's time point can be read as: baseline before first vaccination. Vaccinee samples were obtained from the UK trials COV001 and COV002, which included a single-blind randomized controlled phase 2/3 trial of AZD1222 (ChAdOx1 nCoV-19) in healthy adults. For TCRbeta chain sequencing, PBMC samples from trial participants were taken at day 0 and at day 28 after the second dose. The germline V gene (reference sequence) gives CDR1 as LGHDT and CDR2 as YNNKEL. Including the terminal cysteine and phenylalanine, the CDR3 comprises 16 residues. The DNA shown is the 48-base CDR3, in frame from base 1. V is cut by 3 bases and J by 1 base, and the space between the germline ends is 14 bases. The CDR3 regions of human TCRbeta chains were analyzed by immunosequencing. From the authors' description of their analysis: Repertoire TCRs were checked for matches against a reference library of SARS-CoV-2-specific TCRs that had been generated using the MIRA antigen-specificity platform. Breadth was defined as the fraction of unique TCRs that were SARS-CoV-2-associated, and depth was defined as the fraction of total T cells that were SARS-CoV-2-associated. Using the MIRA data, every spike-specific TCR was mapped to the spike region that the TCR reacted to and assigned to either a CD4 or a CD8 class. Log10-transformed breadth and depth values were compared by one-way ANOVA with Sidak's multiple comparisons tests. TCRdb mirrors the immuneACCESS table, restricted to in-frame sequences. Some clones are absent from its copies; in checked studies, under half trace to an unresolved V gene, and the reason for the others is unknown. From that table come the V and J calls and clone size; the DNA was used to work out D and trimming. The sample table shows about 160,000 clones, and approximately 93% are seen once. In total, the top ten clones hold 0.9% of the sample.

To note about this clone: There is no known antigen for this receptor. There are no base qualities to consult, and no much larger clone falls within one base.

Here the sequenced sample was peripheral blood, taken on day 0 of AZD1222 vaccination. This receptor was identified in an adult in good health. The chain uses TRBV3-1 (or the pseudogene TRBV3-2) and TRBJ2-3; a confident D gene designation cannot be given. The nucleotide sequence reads TGTGCCAGCAGCCAGCTGCCCCTGAGGCGCACAGATACGCAGTATTTT. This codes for CASSQLPLRRTDTQYF.